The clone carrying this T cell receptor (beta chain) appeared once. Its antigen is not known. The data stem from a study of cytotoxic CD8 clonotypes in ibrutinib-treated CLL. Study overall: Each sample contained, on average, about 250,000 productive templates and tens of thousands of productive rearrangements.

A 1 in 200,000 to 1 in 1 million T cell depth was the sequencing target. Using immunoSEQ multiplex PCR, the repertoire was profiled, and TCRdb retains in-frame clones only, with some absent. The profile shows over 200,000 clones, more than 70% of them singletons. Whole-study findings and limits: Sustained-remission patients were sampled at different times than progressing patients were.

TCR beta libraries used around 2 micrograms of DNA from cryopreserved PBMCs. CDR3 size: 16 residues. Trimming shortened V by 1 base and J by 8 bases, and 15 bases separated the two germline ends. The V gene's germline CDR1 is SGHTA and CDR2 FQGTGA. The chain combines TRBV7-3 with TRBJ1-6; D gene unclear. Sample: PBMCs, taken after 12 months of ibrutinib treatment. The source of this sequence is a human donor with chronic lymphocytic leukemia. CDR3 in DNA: TGTGCCAGCAGCTTAAGACCGCCCGGGGAGGATTCACCCCTCCACTTT. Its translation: CASSLRPPGEDSPLHF.